This T cell receptor (beta chain) was sequenced for a study of blood T cell repertoires in COVID-19. How the authors handled the data: Scientists estimated how many nucleated cells there were by amplifying reference gene primers. Measured with immunoSEQ multiplex PCR; TCRdb has only the in-frame clones, and not every one. D and trimming come from the DNA, and the V and J calls and clone size come from that table. The profile shows about 440,000 clones, 88% of them singletons. The CDR3 consists of 14 residues. Trimming pared 6 bases from V and 5 bases from J, leaving 13 bases between. Germline CDR1 and CDR2: ENHRY and SYGVKD.

This sequence was found in a woman between 45 and 60 years old with COVID-19, enrolled during active disease. The chain is built from TRBV10-3 and TRBJ2-2; D may be TRBD1 (5 bases). The sample consisted of peripheral blood. CDR3: CAIRQTDITGELFF. The DNA of the CDR3 is TGTGCCATCAGACAGACAGATATTACCGGGGAGCTGTTTTTT.